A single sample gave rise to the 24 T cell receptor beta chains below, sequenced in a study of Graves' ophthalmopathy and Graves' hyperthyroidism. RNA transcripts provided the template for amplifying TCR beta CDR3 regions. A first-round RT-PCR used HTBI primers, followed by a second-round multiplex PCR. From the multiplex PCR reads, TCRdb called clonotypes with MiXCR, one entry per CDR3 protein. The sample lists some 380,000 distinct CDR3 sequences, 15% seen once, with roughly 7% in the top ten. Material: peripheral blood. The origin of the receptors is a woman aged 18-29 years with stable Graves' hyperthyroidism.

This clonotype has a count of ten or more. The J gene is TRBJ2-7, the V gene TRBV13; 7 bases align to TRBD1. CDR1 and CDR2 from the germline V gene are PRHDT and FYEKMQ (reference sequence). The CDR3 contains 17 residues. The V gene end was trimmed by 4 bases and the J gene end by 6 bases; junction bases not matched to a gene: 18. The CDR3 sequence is CASSSRMGKGGEGEQYF. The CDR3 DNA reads TGTGCCAGCAGCTCAAGGATGGGAAAAGGGGGCGAGGGCGAGCAGTACTTC.

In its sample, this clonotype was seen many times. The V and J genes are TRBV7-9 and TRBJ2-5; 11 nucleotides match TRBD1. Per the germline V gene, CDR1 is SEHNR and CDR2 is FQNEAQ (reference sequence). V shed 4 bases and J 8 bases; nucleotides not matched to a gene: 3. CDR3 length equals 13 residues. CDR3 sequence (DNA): TGTGCCAGCAGCTCGGACAGGGGGCGAACCCAGTACTTC. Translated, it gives CASSSDRGRTQYF.

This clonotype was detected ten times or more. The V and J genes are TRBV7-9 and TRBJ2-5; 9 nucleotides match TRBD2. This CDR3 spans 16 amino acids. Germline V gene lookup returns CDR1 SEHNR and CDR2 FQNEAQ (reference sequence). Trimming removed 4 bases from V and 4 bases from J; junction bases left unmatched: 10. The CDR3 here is CASSYPLAGVTETQYF. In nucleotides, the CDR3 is TGTGCCAGCAGCTATCCTTTAGCGGGGGTAACAGAGACCCAGTACTTC.

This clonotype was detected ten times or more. CDR3 nucleotide sequence: TGTGCCATCAGTGGGGACATCAAAAACATTCAGTACTTC. Its protein is CAISGDIKNIQYF. This chain connects TRBV10-3 to TRBJ2-4; the D gene is possibly TRBD1 (6 bases). V lost 4 bases and J 3 bases, leaving 7 bases between the germline ends. Looked up from germline, CDR1 is ENHRY and CDR2 is SYGVKD. The CDR3 runs to 13 residues.

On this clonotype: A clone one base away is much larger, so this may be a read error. The CDR3 DNA reads TGCAGTGCTAGATCCGGGACAGGGGAATCACACCTCCACTTT. It specifies CSARSGTGESHLHF. The chain carries TRBV20-1 and TRBJ1-6, with 10 bases identical to TRBD1. Germline-derived CDR1 and CDR2 are DFQATT and SNEGSKA (reference sequence). The CDR3 is 14 residues long.

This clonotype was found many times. DNA for the CDR3: TGTGCCAGCAGCACCAATCCGGGACAGGGTTACACCGGGGAGCTGTTTTTT. Translating gives CASSTNPGQGYTGELFF. The chain uses TRBV12-3 or TRBV12-4 and TRBJ2-2; 9 positions agree with TRBD1. Trimming took 6 bases from V and 3 from J; bases not matched to a gene: 11. This CDR3 is built from 17 residues.

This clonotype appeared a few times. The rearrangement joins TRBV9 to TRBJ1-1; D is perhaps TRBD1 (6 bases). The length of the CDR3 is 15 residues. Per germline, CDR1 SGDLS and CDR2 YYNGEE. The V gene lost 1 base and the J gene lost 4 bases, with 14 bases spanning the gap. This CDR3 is CASSVMVGGRTEAFF. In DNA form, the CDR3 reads TGTGCCAGCAGCGTAATGGTCGGGGGCCGCACTGAAGCTTTCTTT.

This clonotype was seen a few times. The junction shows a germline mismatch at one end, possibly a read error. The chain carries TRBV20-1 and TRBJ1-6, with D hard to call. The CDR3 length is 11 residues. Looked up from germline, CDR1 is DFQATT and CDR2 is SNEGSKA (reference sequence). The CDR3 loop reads CSAQDGSHLHF. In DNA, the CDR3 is TGCAGTGCTCAGGATGGTTCACACCTCCACTTT.

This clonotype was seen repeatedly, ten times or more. CDR3 residues: CASSAKSTGINTEAFF. In nucleotides, the CDR3 is TGTGCCAGCAGTGCTAAATCGACAGGGATTAACACTGAAGCTTTCTTT. The rearrangement links TRBV6-1 to TRBJ1-1, with TRBD1 identical over 7 bases. The germline CDR1 and CDR2 sequences are MNHNS and SASEGT. V gave up 4 bases and J gave up 2 bases; unmatched junction bases: 10. CDR3 length equals 16 residues.

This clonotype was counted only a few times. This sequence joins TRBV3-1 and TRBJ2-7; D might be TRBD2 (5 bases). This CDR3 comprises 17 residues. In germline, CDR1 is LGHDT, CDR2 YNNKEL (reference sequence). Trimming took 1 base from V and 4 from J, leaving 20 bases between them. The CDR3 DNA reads TGTGCCAGCAGCCAAGCCCTTGTAGCGATTTGGGATTACGAGCAGTACTTC. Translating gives CASSQALVAIWDYEQYF.

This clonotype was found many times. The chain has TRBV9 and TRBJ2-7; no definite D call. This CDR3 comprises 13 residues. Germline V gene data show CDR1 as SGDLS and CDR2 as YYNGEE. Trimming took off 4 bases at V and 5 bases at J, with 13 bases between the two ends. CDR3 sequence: CASSLQHGNEQYF. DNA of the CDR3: TGTGCCAGCAGCCTACAACATGGGAACGAGCAGTACTTC.

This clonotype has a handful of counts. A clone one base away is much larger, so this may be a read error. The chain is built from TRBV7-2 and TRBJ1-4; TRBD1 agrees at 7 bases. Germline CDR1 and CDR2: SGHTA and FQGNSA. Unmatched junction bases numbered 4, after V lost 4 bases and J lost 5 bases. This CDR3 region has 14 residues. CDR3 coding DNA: TGTGCCAGCAGCTCCCGACAGGGAAATGAAAAACTGTTTTTT. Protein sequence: CASSSRQGNEKLFF.

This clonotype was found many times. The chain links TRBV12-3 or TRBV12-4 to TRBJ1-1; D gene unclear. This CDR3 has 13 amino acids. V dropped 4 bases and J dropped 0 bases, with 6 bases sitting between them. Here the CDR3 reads CASSSNMNTEAFF. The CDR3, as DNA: TGTGCCAGCAGTTCCAACATGAACACTGAAGCTTTCTTT.

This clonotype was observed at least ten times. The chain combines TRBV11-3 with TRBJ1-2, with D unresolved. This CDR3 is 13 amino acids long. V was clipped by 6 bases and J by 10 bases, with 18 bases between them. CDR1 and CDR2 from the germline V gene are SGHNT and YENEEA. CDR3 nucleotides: TGTGCCAGCAGTCAGCCAAGGGAAAAGGACTACACCTTC. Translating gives CASSQPREKDYTF.

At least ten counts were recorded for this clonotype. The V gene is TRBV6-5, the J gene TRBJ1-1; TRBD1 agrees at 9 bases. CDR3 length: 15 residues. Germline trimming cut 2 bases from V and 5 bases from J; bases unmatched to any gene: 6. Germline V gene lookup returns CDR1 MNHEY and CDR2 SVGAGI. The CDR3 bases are TGTGCCAGCAGTTACCGCGGGACAGGGTGGACTGAAGCTTTCTTT. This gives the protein CASSYRGTGWTEAFF.

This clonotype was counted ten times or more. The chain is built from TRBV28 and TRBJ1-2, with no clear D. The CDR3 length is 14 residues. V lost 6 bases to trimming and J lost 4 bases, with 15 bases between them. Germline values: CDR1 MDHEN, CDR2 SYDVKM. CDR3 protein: CASSVYWGVYGYTF. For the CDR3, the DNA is TGTGCCAGCAGCGTGTATTGGGGAGTCTATGGCTACACCTTC.

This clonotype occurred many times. For the CDR3, the DNA is TGTGCCAGCGGCCTCGCTACGACCTTC. This gives the protein CASGLATTF. The gene calls are TRBV12-3 or TRBV12-4 and TRBJ1-2; no clear D gene. Trimming left V 8 bases short and J 14 bases short, with 12 bases between. There are 9 residues in the CDR3.

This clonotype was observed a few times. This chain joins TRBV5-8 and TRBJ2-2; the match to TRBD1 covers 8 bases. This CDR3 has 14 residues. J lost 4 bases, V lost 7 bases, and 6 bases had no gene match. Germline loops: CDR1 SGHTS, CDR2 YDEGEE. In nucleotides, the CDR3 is TGTGCCAGCGGACGGACAGGGCCCACCGGGGAGCTGTTTTTT. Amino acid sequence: CASGRTGPTGELFF.

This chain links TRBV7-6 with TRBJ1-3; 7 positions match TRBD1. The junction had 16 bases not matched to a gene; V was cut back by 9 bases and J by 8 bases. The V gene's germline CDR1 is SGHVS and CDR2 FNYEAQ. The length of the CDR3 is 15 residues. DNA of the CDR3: TGTGCCAGGATGCCTCCCTACAGGGGCGCGCACACCATATATTTT. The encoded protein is CARMPPYRGAHTIYF.

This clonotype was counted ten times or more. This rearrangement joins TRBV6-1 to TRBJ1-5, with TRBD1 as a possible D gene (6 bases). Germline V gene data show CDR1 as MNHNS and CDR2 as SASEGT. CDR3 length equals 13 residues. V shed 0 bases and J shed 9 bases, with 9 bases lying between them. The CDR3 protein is CASSEAQGTPQHF. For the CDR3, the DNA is TGTGCCAGCAGTGAAGCGCAGGGGACGCCCCAGCATTTT.

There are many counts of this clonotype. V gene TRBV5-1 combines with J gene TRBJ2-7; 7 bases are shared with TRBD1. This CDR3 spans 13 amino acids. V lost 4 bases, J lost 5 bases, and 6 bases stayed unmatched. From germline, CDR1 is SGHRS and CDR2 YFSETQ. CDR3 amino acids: CASSGDRVNEQYF. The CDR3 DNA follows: TGCGCCAGCAGCGGAGACAGGGTGAACGAGCAGTACTTC. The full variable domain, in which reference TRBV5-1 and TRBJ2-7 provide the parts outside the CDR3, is KAGVTQTPRYLIKTRGQQVTLSCSPISGHRSVSWYQQTPGQGLQFLFEYFSETQRNKGNFPGRFSGRQFSNSRSEMNVSTLELGDSALYLCASSGDRVNEQYFGPGTRLTVT.

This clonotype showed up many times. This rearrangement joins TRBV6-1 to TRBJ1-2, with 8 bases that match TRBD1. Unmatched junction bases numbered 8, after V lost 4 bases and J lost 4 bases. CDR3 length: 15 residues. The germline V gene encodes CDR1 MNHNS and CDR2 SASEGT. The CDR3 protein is CASSAETGDPYGYTF. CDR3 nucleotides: TGTGCCAGCAGTGCGGAGACAGGGGACCCCTATGGCTACACCTTC.

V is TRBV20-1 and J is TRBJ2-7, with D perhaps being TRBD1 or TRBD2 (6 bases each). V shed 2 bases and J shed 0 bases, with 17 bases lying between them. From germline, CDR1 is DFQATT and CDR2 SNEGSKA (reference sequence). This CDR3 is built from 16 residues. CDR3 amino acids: CSARKRGAGVSYEQYF. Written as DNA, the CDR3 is TGCAGTGCTAGAAAAAGGGGGGCAGGGGTCTCCTACGAGCAGTACTTC.

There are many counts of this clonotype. CDR3: CASSYWGHKNTEAFF. The CDR3 DNA follows: TGTGCCAGCAGTTATTGGGGACATAAGAACACTGAAGCTTTCTTT. The chain has TRBV6-5 and TRBJ1-1, with D possibly TRBD1 on 6 matching bases. Germline V gives CDR1 MNHEY, CDR2 SVGAGI. Trimming left V 3 bases short and J 1 base short, with 12 bases between. This CDR3 is built from 15 residues.